This T cell receptor beta chain was captured by sequencing in a study of T cell changes during pregnancy in multiple sclerosis. The data were produced by immunoSEQ multiplex PCR, yet TCRdb's version contains in-frame clones alone and is incomplete. The sample holds fewer than 40,000 clones, about 91% seen once. Deletions cut 1 base from V and 5 bases from J, with 7 bases between. This CDR3 region has 13 residues. CDR1 is SEHNR and CDR2 is FQNEAQ in the germline V gene (reference sequence). This rearrangement joins TRBV7-9 to TRBJ2-3; D gene ambiguous. The clonotype originates from a female donor with multiple sclerosis, enrolled in a pregnancy study. Sequenced here: CD4+ T cells from peripheral blood mononuclear cells, sampled in the third trimester of pregnancy. CDR3 loop: CASSLETGDTQYF. Written as DNA, the CDR3 is TGTGCCAGCAGCTTAGAAACGGGAGATACGCAGTATTTT.